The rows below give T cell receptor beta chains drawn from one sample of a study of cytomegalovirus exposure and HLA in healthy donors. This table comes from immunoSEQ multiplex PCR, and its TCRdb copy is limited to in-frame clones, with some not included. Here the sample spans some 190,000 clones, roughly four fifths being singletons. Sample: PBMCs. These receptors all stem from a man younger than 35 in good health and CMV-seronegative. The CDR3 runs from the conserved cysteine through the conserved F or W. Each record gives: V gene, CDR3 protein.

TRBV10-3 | CAITLTPGLAGGEQYF
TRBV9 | CASSVGSVANEQFF
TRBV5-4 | CASSSQGYGYTF
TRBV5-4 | CASSPEGLAGVNEQFF
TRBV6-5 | CASSYGPSRGYTF
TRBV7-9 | CSSSSAYEQYF
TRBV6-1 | CASSDLAGGSGANVLTF
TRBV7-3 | CATRAGGATGELFF
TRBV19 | CASSISSGPGNNYGYTF
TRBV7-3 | CASSGGVSNEETQYF
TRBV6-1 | CATNRVANTGELFF
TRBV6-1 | CASSEGTSGSYEQYF
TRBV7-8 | CASGTVNTGELFF
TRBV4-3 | CASSSGTVNTEAFF
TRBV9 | CASSVGQVDEQYF
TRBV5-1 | CASSFRGANTGELFF
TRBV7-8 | CASSPGQGYRNEQFF
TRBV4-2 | CASSQARAGGAYEQYF
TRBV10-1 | CASSERKGLAGEQQFF
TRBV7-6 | CASSLESQRWYEQYF
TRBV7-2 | CASSLEASGGTNNEQFF
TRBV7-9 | CASSLGQQSHYEQYF
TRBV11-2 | CASSSALQAHEQYF
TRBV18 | CASSPKRRDRGPRSSYEQYF
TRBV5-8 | CASNDPGQGWGSNYGYTF
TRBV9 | CASSVRGQGRKETQYF
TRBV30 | CAWRRGDNYGYTF
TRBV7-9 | CSSSHRIRVVHGYTF
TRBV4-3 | CASSQVPGSQPQHF
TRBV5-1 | CASSLDPGTSGGGDTQYF
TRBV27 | CASSLSRAGGLNTEAFF
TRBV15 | CATSRDSARSYEQYF
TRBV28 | CASSSHRSRTDTQYF
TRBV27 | CASTQGQGGTEAFF
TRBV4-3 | CASSLGLDTYEQYF
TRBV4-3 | CASSQSSLAGDGYTF
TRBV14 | CASSEGVTGSGETQYF
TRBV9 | CASSVDRDSYEQYF
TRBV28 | CASSSPQASGAKNIQYF
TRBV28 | CASTRGSSGYGYTF
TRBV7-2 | CASTGQALSNTEAFF